This TCR beta chain was profiled in a study of T cell changes during pregnancy in multiple sclerosis. The CDR3 covers 17 residues. Germline loops: CDR1 LNHNV, CDR2 YYDKDF (reference sequence). Trimming cost V 0 bases and J 7 bases; bases outside gene matches: 8. This clone was seen only once. Sequencing used immunoSEQ multiplex PCR; TCRdb keeps in-frame clones, though not all of them. The table lists about 100,000 clones, approximately 95% of them singletons. The rearrangement joins TRBV15 to TRBJ1-4, with 10 bases matching TRBD1. The sequence was collected from a female donor with multiple sclerosis, enrolled in a pregnancy study. Sequences were derived from peripheral blood, sampled after pregnancy. The chain's CDR3 is CATSRDILTGGLEKLFF. The CDR3 nucleotides read TGTGCCACCAGCAGAGATATTTTGACAGGGGGCCTTGAAAAACTGTTTTTT. The entire variable domain, with the rest obtained from reference TRBV15 and TRBJ1-4, is as follows: DAMVIQNPRYQVTQFGKPVTLSCSQTLNHNVMYWYQQKSSQAPKLLFHYYDKDFNNEADTPDNFQSRRPNTSFCFLDIRSPGLGDTAMYLCATSRDILTGGLEKLFFGSGTQLSVL.